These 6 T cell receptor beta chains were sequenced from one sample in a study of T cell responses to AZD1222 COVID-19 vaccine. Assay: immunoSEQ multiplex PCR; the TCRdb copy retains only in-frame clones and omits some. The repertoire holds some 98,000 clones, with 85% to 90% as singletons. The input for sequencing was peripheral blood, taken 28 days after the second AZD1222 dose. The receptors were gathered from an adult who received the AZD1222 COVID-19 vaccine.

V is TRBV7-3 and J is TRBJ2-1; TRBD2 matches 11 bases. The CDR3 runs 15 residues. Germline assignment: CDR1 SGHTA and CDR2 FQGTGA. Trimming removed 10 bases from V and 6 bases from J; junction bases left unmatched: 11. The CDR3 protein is CATAVGTSGLNEQFF. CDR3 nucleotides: TGTGCCACCGCAGTCGGGACTAGCGGCCTCAATGAGCAGTTCTTC. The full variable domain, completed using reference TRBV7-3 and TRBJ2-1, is GAGVSQTPSNKVTEKGKYVELRCDPISGHTALYWYRQSLGQGPEFLIYFQGTGAADDSGLPNDRFFAVRPEGSVSTLKIQRTERGDSAVYLCATAVGTSGLNEQFFGPGTRLTVL.

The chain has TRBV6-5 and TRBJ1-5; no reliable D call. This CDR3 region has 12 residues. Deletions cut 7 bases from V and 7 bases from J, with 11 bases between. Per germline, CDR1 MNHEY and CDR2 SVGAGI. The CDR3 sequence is CASNRYGQPQHF. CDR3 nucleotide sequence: TGTGCCAGCAACCGCTATGGGCAGCCCCAGCATTTT.

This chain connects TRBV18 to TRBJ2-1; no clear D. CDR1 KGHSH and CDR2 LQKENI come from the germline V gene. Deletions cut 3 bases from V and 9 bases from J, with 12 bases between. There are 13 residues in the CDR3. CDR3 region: CASSPVEFGEQFF. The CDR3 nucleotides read TGTGCCAGCTCACCGGTTGAATTTGGTGAGCAGTTCTTC. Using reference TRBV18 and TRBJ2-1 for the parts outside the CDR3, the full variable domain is NAGVMQNPRHLVRRRGQEARLRCSPMKGHSHVYWYRQLPEEGLKFMVYLQKENIIDESGMPKERFSAEFPKEGPSILRIQQVVRGDSAAYFCASSPVEFGEQFFGPGTRLTVL.

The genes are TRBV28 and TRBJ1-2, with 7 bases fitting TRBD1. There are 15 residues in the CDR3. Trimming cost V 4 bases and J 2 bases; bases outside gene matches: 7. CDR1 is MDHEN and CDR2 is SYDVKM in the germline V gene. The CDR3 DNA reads TGTGCCAGCAGTTCACCCACGACAGGGAACTATGGCTACACCTTC. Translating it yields CASSSPTTGNYGYTF.

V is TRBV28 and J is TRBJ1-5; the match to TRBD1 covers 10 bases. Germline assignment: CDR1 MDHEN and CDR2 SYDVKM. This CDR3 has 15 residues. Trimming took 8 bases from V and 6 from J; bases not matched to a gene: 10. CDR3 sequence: CASGKLTGGIQPQHF. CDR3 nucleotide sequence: TGTGCCAGCGGGAAACTGACAGGGGGCATTCAGCCCCAGCATTTT. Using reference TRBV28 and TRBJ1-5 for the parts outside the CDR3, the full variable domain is DVKVTQSSRYLVKRTGEKVFLECVQDMDHENMFWYRQDPGLGLRLIYFSYDVKMKEKGDIPEGYSVSREKKERFSLILESASTNQTSMYLCASGKLTGGIQPQHFGDGTRLSIL.

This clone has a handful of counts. The CDR3 reads CASSGGTASYEQYF. The CDR3 bases are TGTGCCAGTAGCGGAGGGACAGCCTCCTACGAGCAGTACTTC. The rearrangement links TRBV19 to TRBJ2-7, with a possible D match to TRBD1 (7 bases). From germline, CDR1 is LNHDA and CDR2 SQIVND (reference sequence). This CDR3 is 14 amino acids long. Trimming cost V 6 bases and J 0 bases, with 12 bases left between them.